Below, one T cell receptor (beta chain) is given with its context. Its antigen is still unknown. Per-base qualities were not stored, and no clone one base away is much larger. CDR1 ENHRY and CDR2 SYGVKD are derived from the germline V gene. The CDR3 covers 14 residues, taking in both the cysteine and the phenylalanine. Only CDR3 DNA remains: 42 bases, in frame from the first base. Unmatched junction bases come to 10, with V trimmed by 6 bases and J by 8 bases. Stable Graves' hyperthyroidism was defined as no progression to ophthalmopathy during 18 months of follow-up. Hyperthyroidism patients were aged 18 to 65 years and newly diagnosed, with disease duration of less than 2 months. Patients with uncontrolled infections, other autoimmune diseases, pregnancy or lactation were excluded. Clinical symptoms, serum thyroxine and TRAb, thyroid ultrasound, and orbital computed tomography formed the basis for the diagnoses. Total RNA was extracted with Trizol reagent, and quality was checked on an Agilent 2100 Bioanalyzer.

The data stem from a study of T cells in Graves' hyperthyroidism and ophthalmopathy (dated by TCRdb to about 2019). Describing the broader study: To identify TCR V-J signatures that set the groups apart, the researchers used a discovery cohort of 95 to 100 patients, made up of 40 to 45 with Graves' ophthalmopathy and 57 with stable Graves' hyperthyroidism. An independent validation cohort of under 20 hyperthyroidism patients and over 15 patients who later progressed to ophthalmopathy tested prospective prediction of ophthalmopathy. The 75 to 100 discovery patients were randomly split 7:3 into training and test sets. Thyroid tissue and blood T-cell repertoires from about 6 Graves' hyperthyroidism patients were also compared in the study. After blood sampling, hyperthyroidism patients were treated with methimazole at a starting dose of 30 mg daily, and ophthalmopathy patients were treated with high-dose intravenous methylprednisolone. According to the paper, TCR Vbeta CDR3 sequencing was carried out on around 140 peripheral blood samples, which came from under 50 ophthalmopathy, fewer than 80 hyperthyroidism and some 17 progressor patients.

Amplification of TCR beta CDR3 regions was carried out from RNA transcripts. A first-round RT-PCR of the TCR CDR3 used the HTBI primer set with the Qiagen OneStep RT-PCR kit. Libraries were constructed in a second round of multiplex PCR, after which size selection and purification were carried out. Sequencing of the libraries was done on an Illumina HiSeq2000 using paired-end 100 bp reads. The authors processed their data as follows. SOAPnuke was used to process the raw data, removing reads that contained adapters or uncalled bases, had a mean Phred below 15, or lacked an exact match to the constant primer or identifier. COPE v1.2.5 was used to merge high-quality paired reads, and clonotypes were defined as unique nucleotide sequences. MiTCR v1.1 was used to align the clonotypes against IMGT TRBV, TRBD and TRBJ reference segments. The analysis was restricted to V-J combinations with a frequency above 0.0001, which together covered roughly 99% of the repertoires. A TCS score was defined as the ratio between F50 (clonal expansion) and ExV (chaos), using BLOSUM62-based TCRdist between CDR3 peptides within each V-J. Welch's t-statistics and random forest reduced roughly 540 V-J features to 10 to 15, which were used in a naive Bayes classifier (R e1071). The similarity between thyroid and blood repertoires was quantified using the Morisita-Horn index. TCRdb reprocessing: public reads trimmed at Q25 with fastp, clones called with MiXCR, in-frame beta chains kept. Under each unique CDR3 protein, matching rows form one entry showing the most common genes and DNA. TCRdb, rather than the study authors, made the V and J calls. The sample table holds 500,000 to 750,000 distinct CDR3 sequences, of which about 45% were seen once. The top ten clonotypes cover about 8.3% of the sample.

Findings and caveats that apply to the study as a whole: Most expanded thyroid clonotypes (frequency above 0.001) were also detected in blood, suggesting blood repertoires may reflect thyroid immune responses. No statistical method was used to fix the sample size in advance, and group allocation was not hidden from the investigators. A 13 V-J signature model separated ophthalmopathy from stable hyperthyroidism, with around 90% sensitivity and about 81% specificity in cross-validation and 80%/75% in testing. In validation, the model predicted progression to ophthalmopathy a median of roughly 6.2 months before onset, with about 67% sensitivity and just under 75% specificity.

The sample was peripheral blood or thyroid tissue (not recorded which). This TCR was sampled from a woman between 18 and 29 years old with Graves' hyperthyroidism. This chain is built from TRBV10-3 and TRBJ1-2, with 9 bases in between that match TRBD1. The CDR3 in this case is CAIRGAGTGYGYTF. The DNA is as follows: TGTGCCATCAGGGGAGCCGGGACAGGGTACGGCTACACCTTC.